The subject of this entry is one TCR beta chain. Its antigen is as yet unknown. Its ends do not fully match the called genes, so a read error is possible. This record comes from a study of blood T cells in healthy people across ages. In the study overall: Capture via template switching afforded approximately one barcoded beta molecule per two T cells.

Study-level findings and limits: Observed TCR beta diversity per million T cells went down as age went up. This fall followed a roughly linear course with age.

CDR1 and CDR2 from the germline V gene are SGHRS and YFSETQ. The CDR3 loop spans 17 amino acids. Healthy Russian Caucasian donors spanned ages about 6 to 100 years. Together with a sample-barcoded 5' primer, a J-beta primer mix was included in a second PCR lasting roughly 6 to 12 cycles. TCRdb reprocessed the 5' RACE reads with MiXCR, giving one entry per CDR3 protein. The sample includes about 1.4 million distinct CDR3 sequences, roughly 64% of them seen just once. The chain combines TRBV5-1 with TRBJ1-2; D gene ambiguous. Input material: blood. The TCR was taken from a man between 18 and 29 years old in good health. CDR3 sequence (DNA): TGCGTCAGCAGCTTGGAGGCCGTTGGAGCTTCATTCTATGGCTACACCTTC. It is translated as CVSSLEAVGASFYGYTF.